This T cell receptor beta chain was identified during a study of molecular identifiers for immune sequencing clone quantification. There are 13 residues in the CDR3. In germline, CDR1 is LNHNV, CDR2 YYDKDF (reference sequence). The trim removed 5 bases at V and 2 bases at J, leaving 2 bases unmatched. A CD8+CD4-CCR7+CD45RA+ phenotype served as the sorting definition for naive CD8 T cells. This clonotype was seen ten or more times. Each CDR3 protein gets one entry after TCRdb re-called the PCR reads with MiXCR. The table lists hundreds of thousands of distinct CDR3 sequences, 24% of them singletons. The genes are TRBV15 and TRBJ1-2, with 7 bases aligning to TRBD1. The TCR comes from a human donor in good health. Some libraries in this study had Jurkat cell RNA spiked in. The sequenced sample consisted of naive CD8+ T cells from blood, with Jurkat cell RNA spiked in. Specified subset: FACS-sorted CD8+CD4-CCR7+CD45RA+ naive T cells. The CDR3 nucleotides are TGTGCCACCAGCCTGGACAGGAACTATGGCTACACCTTC. Its translation: CATSLDRNYGYTF.